The source of this T cell receptor beta chain is a study of blood T cell repertoires in COVID-19. Study-level information: From the United States, Italy and Spain came samples of acute and convalescent COVID-19. T cells, B-cell-depleted T cells, or PBMCs supplied cDNA or gDNA.

This CDR3 spans 13 amino acids. The J segment lost 5 bases and the V segment lost 12 bases, leaving 9 bases of the junction unmatched. Germline V gene lookup returns CDR1 KGHDR and CDR2 SFDVKD. Enrolment of Seattle patients took place during active infection, and they were followed longitudinally. Under the authors' procedure: Amplification from reference gene primers served as the basis for estimated nucleated cell counts. The repertoire was sequenced with immunoSEQ multiplex PCR; TCRdb's copy has only in-frame clones and lacks some. That table supplies the V and J calls and clone size; D and trimming were determined from the DNA. The sample has about 530,000 clones, 70% to 90% seen once.

The sequenced sample was peripheral blood. This chain uses TRBV24-1 with TRBJ2-3; 8 positions agree with TRBD1. This clonotype originated in a woman between 50 and 59 years old with COVID-19, enrolled during active disease. Written as DNA, the CDR3 is TGTGCCTCGCGGGACAGGATCTTAGATACGCAGTATTTT. Its translation is CASRDRILDTQYF.